Sequencing of this TCR beta chain was carried out in a study of T cell repertoires in cytomegalovirus infection. The CDR3 runs 11 residues. Trimming left V 3 bases short and J 10 bases short, with 6 bases between. Germline V gene sequence: CDR1 LNHDA, CDR2 SQIVND (reference sequence). TCRdb used MiXCR to reprocess the reads, holding one entry per CDR3 protein. The data show roughly 630,000 distinct CDR3 sequences, about 24% seen once. Sequences were obtained from CD8+ T cells from PBMCs. This TCR was sampled from a human donor in good health (CMV status not recorded). Some clones in this sample may be carry-over from other donors' samples. The rearrangement links TRBV19 to TRBJ1-4, with D unresolved. This CDR3 reads CASSIVGKLFF. For the CDR3, the DNA is TGTGCCAGTAGTATTGTAGGAAAACTGTTTTTT.